The 32 T cell receptor beta chains below were found in one sample sequenced in a study of T cell clonotyping in hematopoietic cell transplantation. Sequencing used immunoSEQ multiplex PCR; TCRdb keeps in-frame clones, though not all of them. The data hold fewer than 50,000 clones, with around 94% observed a single time. Sequenced material: peripheral blood mononuclear cells. The receptors stem from a woman in her forties or fifties in good health. Some clones in this sample may be carry-over from other donors' samples.

This clone was observed a handful of times. CDR3 nucleotide sequence: TGTGCCAGCAGCCCTAGACGGGAGAATCAGCCCCAGCATTTT. It is translated as CASSPRRENQPQHF. The V call is TRBV5-8, the J call TRBJ1-5; D remains ambiguous. The CDR3 runs 14 residues. Germline values: CDR1 SGHTS, CDR2 YDEGEE. Trimming shortened V by 4 bases and J by 4 bases, and 12 bases separated the two germline ends.

The rearrangement links TRBV7-3 to TRBJ1-5, with D possibly TRBD1 on 5 matching bases. This CDR3 is built from 20 residues. V lost 3 bases and J 0 bases, leaving 24 bases between the germline ends. The germline V gene has CDR1 SGHTA and CDR2 FQGTGA. This chain's CDR3 is CASSFRGTGGPLCSNQPQHF. DNA of the CDR3: TGTGCCAGCAGCTTTCGAGGCACAGGAGGGCCACTGTGTAGCAATCAGCCCCAGCATTTT. Variable domain in full (rest from reference TRBV7-3 and TRBJ1-5): GAGVSQTPSNKVTEKGKYVELRCDPISGHTALYWYRQSLGQGPEFLIYFQGTGAADDSGLPNDRFFAVRPEGSVSTLKIQRTERGDSAVYLCASSFRGTGGPLCSNQPQHFGDGTRLSIL.

The chain joins TRBV10-3 to TRBJ2-2; 8 nucleotides match TRBD1. V lost 7 bases, J lost 5 bases, and 12 bases stayed unmatched. This CDR3 is built from 16 residues. Germline V gives CDR1 ENHRY, CDR2 SYGVKD. The CDR3 region is CAIMTGVTPETGELFF. The DNA of the CDR3 is TGTGCCATCATGACAGGGGTTACCCCGGAAACCGGGGAGCTGTTTTTT.

This clone appeared a single time. This chain links TRBV2 with TRBJ2-1; tentatively, D is TRBD1 (6 bases). Germline CDR1 reads SNHLY; CDR2 reads FYNNEI. The germline V and J ends were trimmed by 8 bases and 5 bases, with 16 bases remaining between them. The CDR3 has 14 residues. As DNA, the CDR3 is TGTGCCAGCGTCCCTAATGGGGGCCACAATGAGCAGTTCTTC. Residues: CASVPNGGHNEQFF.

This chain links TRBV6-1 with TRBJ1-5; possible D gene TRBD1, 5 bases. Deletions cut 1 base from V and 15 bases from J, with 13 bases between. The CDR3 spans 12 residues. Germline CDR1 and CDR2: MNHNS and SASEGT. The CDR3 spells CASSEVPGLGHF. CDR3 DNA: TGTGCCAGCAGTGAAGTCCCGGGACTGGGGCATTTT.

The rearrangement joins TRBV7-9 to TRBJ2-1; 10 bases agree with TRBD2. With V trimmed by 5 bases and J by 7 bases, 8 bases remained unmatched. The germline V gene has CDR1 SEHNR and CDR2 FQNEAQ (reference sequence). There are 15 residues in the CDR3. This chain's CDR3 is CASSADSGGRNEQFF. In DNA, the CDR3 is TGTGCCAGCAGCGCCGATAGCGGGGGGAGAAATGAGCAGTTCTTC.

The chain has TRBV19 and TRBJ2-1; 9 positions agree with TRBD2. This CDR3 comprises 14 residues. The germline V gene encodes CDR1 LNHDA and CDR2 SQIVND (reference sequence). V lost 9 bases, J lost 4 bases, and 7 bases stayed unmatched. CDR3 bases: TGTGCCAGCGCTACTAGCGGGCGATACAATGAGCAGTTCTTC. It translates to CASATSGRYNEQFF. Full variable domain (missing parts from reference TRBV19 and TRBJ2-1): DGGITQSPKYLFRKEGQNVTLSCEQNLNHDAMYWYRQDPGQGLRLIYYSQIVNDFQKGDIAEGYSVSREKKESFPLTVTSAQKNPTAFYLCASATSGRYNEQFFGPGTRLTVL.

The gene calls are TRBV5-1 and TRBJ2-1; 10 bases line up with TRBD2. Germline CDR1 is SGHRS and CDR2 is YFSETQ. V was pared by 1 base and J by 4 bases, with 2 bases of the junction left unmatched. The CDR3 is 15 residues long. The CDR3, as DNA: TGCGCCAGCAGCTTGACTAGCGGGGATTACAATGAGCAGTTCTTC. It is translated as CASSLTSGDYNEQFF. Drawing the rest from reference TRBV5-1 and TRBJ2-1, the complete variable domain is KAGVTQTPRYLIKTRGQQVTLSCSPISGHRSVSWYQQTPGQGLQFLFEYFSETQRNKGNFPGRFSGRQFSNSRSEMNVSTLELGDSALYLCASSLTSGDYNEQFFGPGTRLTVL.

The chain combines TRBV6-6 with TRBJ1-5; TRBD1 is a possible D gene (6 bases). Germline loops: CDR1 MNHNY, CDR2 SVGAGI (reference sequence). The CDR3 totals 15 residues. V was cut by 6 bases and J by 4 bases, with 16 bases left in between. CDR3 region: CASSRTGTQNQPQHF. As DNA, the CDR3 is TGTGCCAGCAGCCGCACCGGGACACAGAATCAGCCCCAGCATTTT.

This chain uses TRBV19 with TRBJ2-2; the D is unclear. This CDR3 spans 12 amino acids. V was clipped by 6 bases and J by 8 bases, with 10 bases between them. The V gene's germline CDR1 is LNHDA and CDR2 SQIVND (reference sequence). The CDR3 nucleotides are TGTGCCAGTAGCATTGCCAGGGGGGAGCTGTTTTTT. Amino acids: CASSIARGELFF.

V usage is TRBV19 and J usage is TRBJ1-5, with TRBD1 as a possible D gene (6 bases). CDR1 and CDR2 (germline): LNHDA, SQIVND (reference sequence). This CDR3 spans 13 amino acids. The germline V and J ends were trimmed by 3 bases and 6 bases, with 9 bases remaining between them. CDR3: CASSMGGLQPQHF. The CDR3 DNA reads as TGTGCCAGTAGTATGGGGGGCCTTCAGCCCCAGCATTTT.

The chain joins TRBV7-2 to TRBJ1-1; no clear D gene. The CDR3 contains 14 residues. Germline CDR1 reads SGHTA; CDR2 reads FQGNSA. The V end lost 1 base, the J end lost 3 bases, and 9 bases lay between the germline ends. The CDR3 protein is CASSLDGGDTEAFF. DNA for the CDR3: TGTGCCAGCAGCTTAGATGGTGGGGACACTGAAGCTTTCTTT.

The V and J genes are TRBV7-3 and TRBJ2-7; TRBD1 matches 9 bases. CDR3 length: 13 amino acids. Germline CDR1 reads SGHTA; CDR2 reads FQGTGA. V lost 1 base, J lost 7 bases, and 2 bases stayed unmatched. DNA for the CDR3: TGTGCCAGCAGCTTAAGGGACAGGGAAGAGCAGTACTTC. Translating it yields CASSLRDREEQYF.

V usage is TRBV19 and J usage is TRBJ1-2; 7 bases line up with TRBD1. Germline V gives CDR1 LNHDA, CDR2 SQIVND (reference sequence). The CDR3 loop spans 14 amino acids. V gave up 5 bases and J gave up 5 bases; unmatched junction bases: 8. CDR3 loop: CASSPGQRKYGYTF. CDR3 DNA sequence: TGTGCCAGTAGTCCGGGACAGAGGAAGTATGGCTACACCTTC.

The CDR3 here is CASSAGTSVPHEQFF. The CDR3 DNA reads TGTGCCAGTAGTGCCGGGACTAGCGTCCCCCATGAGCAGTTCTTC. This chain connects TRBV19 to TRBJ2-1; 10 nucleotides line up with TRBD2. The CDR3 spans 15 residues. Per germline, CDR1 LNHDA and CDR2 SQIVND (reference sequence). V shed 5 bases, J shed 8 bases, and the junction held 9 bases outside the gene matches.

The sample holds one count of this clone. The rearrangement joins TRBV6-1 to TRBJ1-2; D unclear. Germline assignment: CDR1 MNHNS and CDR2 SASEGT. This CDR3 is built from 15 residues. Trimming removed 6 bases at V and 1 base at J, with 15 bases between. Here the CDR3 DNA reads TGTGCCAGCAGCCCGGTGGGGAGAAGTAACTATGGCTACACCTTC. Its translation is CASSPVGRSNYGYTF.

As DNA, the CDR3 is TGTGCCAGCAGTGAACTGGAGGTTAGGACTGAAGCTTTCTTT. Protein: CASSELEVRTEAFF. The rearrangement links TRBV2 to TRBJ1-1; D gene unclear. Trimming stripped 2 bases from V and 5 bases from J, with 12 bases between. The CDR3 is 14 residues long. Germline V gives CDR1 SNHLY, CDR2 FYNNEI.

The chain couples TRBV5-1 to TRBJ1-2, with D maybe TRBD1 (5 bases). The CDR3 sequence is 15 residues long. The germline V and J ends were trimmed by 0 bases and 5 bases, with 14 bases remaining between them. Germline assignment: CDR1 SGHRS and CDR2 YFSETQ. In DNA, the CDR3 is TGCGCCAGCAGCTTGGACGGGGGATCTAGGTATGGCTACACCTTC. It yields the protein CASSLDGGSRYGYTF. The full variable domain, completed using reference TRBV5-1 and TRBJ1-2, is KAGVTQTPRYLIKTRGQQVTLSCSPISGHRSVSWYQQTPGQGLQFLFEYFSETQRNKGNFPGRFSGRQFSNSRSEMNVSTLELGDSALYLCASSLDGGSRYGYTFGSGTRLTVV.

The chain combines TRBV2 with TRBJ2-7, with D tentatively TRBD1 (6 bases). Germline-derived CDR1 and CDR2 are SNHLY and FYNNEI. The V end was cut by 2 bases, the J end by 1 base, with 15 bases between. The CDR3 totals 16 residues. The CDR3 spells CASSETRAGESYEQYF. The CDR3 nucleotides read TGTGCCAGCAGTGAAACGAGGGCAGGGGAATCCTACGAGCAGTACTTC. The complete variable domain, with remaining parts taken from reference TRBV2 and TRBJ2-7, reads EPEVTQTPSHQVTQMGQEVILRCVPISNHLYFYWYRQILGQKVEFLVSFYNNEISEKSEIFDDQFSVERPDGSNFTLKIRSTKLEDSAMYFCASSETRAGESYEQYFGPGTRLTVT.

The chain recombines TRBV7-2 with TRBJ2-2; 9 bases align to TRBD1. Looked up from germline, CDR1 is SGHTA and CDR2 is FQGNSA. The CDR3 extends over 14 amino acids. With 5 bases clipped from V and 7 bases from J, the junction kept 5 bases outside the gene matches. This CDR3 reads CASSRGQGGGELFF. As DNA, the CDR3 is TGTGCCAGCAGCAGGGGACAGGGTGGCGGGGAGCTGTTTTTT.

The rearrangement links TRBV9 to TRBJ1-1; 7 bases are shared with TRBD1. This CDR3 is built from 12 residues. The V gene end was trimmed by 2 bases and the J gene end by 5 bases; junction bases not matched to a gene: 0. CDR1 and CDR2 (germline): SGDLS, YYNGEE. CDR3 residues: CASSVGQTEAFF. The CDR3, as DNA: TGTGCCAGCAGCGTGGGACAGACTGAAGCTTTCTTT. The variable domain in full, with the rest retrieved from reference TRBV9 and TRBJ1-1, is DSGVTQTPKHLITATGQRVTLRCSPRSGDLSVYWYQQSLDQGLQFLIQYYNGEERAKGNILERFSAQQFPDLHSELNLSSLELGDSALYFCASSVGQTEAFFGQGTRLTVV.

The chain joins TRBV6-6 to TRBJ2-4; TRBD1 matches 11 bases. CDR1 is MNHNY and CDR2 is SVGAGI in the germline V gene (reference sequence). The CDR3 loop spans 14 amino acids. Unmatched junction bases numbered 3, after V lost 4 bases and J lost 7 bases. CDR3 amino acids: CASSFGTGGNIQYF. The CDR3 coding sequence is TGTGCCAGCAGTTTTGGGACAGGGGGGAACATTCAGTACTTC.

This clone was seen a single time. This sequence joins TRBV5-6 and TRBJ1-2, with D uncertain. CDR1 and CDR2 from the germline V gene are SGHDT and YYEEEE. CDR3 length: 12 amino acids. V lost 4 bases and J lost 4, with 8 bases in between. The CDR3 coding sequence is TGTGCCAGCAGCCGGCACCTCTATGGCTACACCTTC. This sequence encodes CASSRHLYGYTF.

As DNA, the CDR3 is TGTGCCAGCAGCCTAATTAGTGCGGGGGCGACGAACTACGAGCAGTACTTC. This codes for CASSLISAGATNYEQYF. The chain has TRBV7-2 and TRBJ2-7; D may be TRBD2 (7 bases). The CDR3 totals 17 residues. V lost 5 bases, J lost 3 bases, and 23 bases lay in between. The germline gives CDR1 SGHTA, CDR2 FQGNSA.

This chain joins TRBV11-3 and TRBJ2-5, with TRBD2 identical over 10 bases. CDR1 is SGHNT and CDR2 is YENEEA in the germline V gene. The V and J ends lost 4 bases and 5 bases, in that order; junction bases with no gene match: 7. This CDR3 has 15 amino acids. CDR3 nucleotide sequence: TGTGCCAGCAGCTCCACCAGCGGGGGGGCTGAGACCCAGTACTTC. This sequence encodes CASSSTSGGAETQYF. Combining the CDR3 with reference TRBV11-3 and TRBJ2-5 gives the whole variable domain EAGVVQSPRYKIIEKKQPVAFWCNPISGHNTLYWYLQNLGQGPELLIRYENEEAVDDSQLPKDRFSAERLKGVDSTLKIQPAELGDSAVYLCASSSTSGGAETQYFGPGTRLLVL.

The chain has TRBV21-1 and TRBJ2-1; TRBD1, the D gene given by the table, was not confirmed from the DNA. TRBV21-1 is a listed pseudogene. The CDR3 contains 13 residues. This CDR3 is CASSTNTNNEQFF. Here the CDR3 DNA reads TGTGCCAGCAGCACCAACACCAACAATGAGCAGTTCTTC.

V gene TRBV6-5 combines with J gene TRBJ2-7; 8 bases line up with TRBD2. V gave up 0 bases and J gave up 6 bases; unmatched junction bases: 7. CDR1 and CDR2 from the germline V gene are MNHEY and SVGAGI. The CDR3 totals 15 residues. CDR3 sequence reads: CASSYSKLAATEQYF. CDR3 DNA sequence: TGTGCCAGCAGTTACTCGAAACTAGCGGCTACCGAGCAGTACTTC.

V gene TRBV9 combines with J gene TRBJ2-3; unclear D gene. CDR1 is SGDLS and CDR2 is YYNGEE in the germline V gene. The CDR3 spans 14 residues. Trimming cost V 4 bases and J 0 bases, with 9 bases left between them. The CDR3 DNA follows: TGTGCCAGCAGCCCTAACCCTAGCACAGATACGCAGTATTTT. This codes for CASSPNPSTDTQYF.

This chain uses TRBV5-1 with TRBJ2-7, with 7 bases identical to TRBD1. Trimming at V came to 8 bases and at J to 2 bases, leaving 13 bases not matched to a gene. Germline CDR1 and CDR2: SGHRS and YFSETQ. This CDR3 spans 15 amino acids. This CDR3 is CASSSGTAYPYEQYF. CDR3 in DNA: TGCGCCAGTTCCTCCGGGACAGCGTACCCCTACGAGCAGTACTTC.

V usage is TRBV19 and J usage is TRBJ1-2, with D unclear. The CDR3 contains 11 residues. Germline assignment: CDR1 LNHDA and CDR2 SQIVND (reference sequence). The V end lost 0 bases, the J end lost 7 bases, and 3 bases lay between the germline ends. CDR3 nucleotides: TGTGCCAGTAGTATAGATAGTGGCTACACCTTC. This encodes CASSIDSGYTF. The full variable domain, rest sourced from reference TRBV19 and TRBJ1-2, is DGGITQSPKYLFRKEGQNVTLSCEQNLNHDAMYWYRQDPGQGLRLIYYSQIVNDFQKGDIAEGYSVSREKKESFPLTVTSAQKNPTAFYLCASSIDSGYTFGSGTRLTVV.

A few counts support this clone. This CDR3 is CASSLVGSPGEHSEQYF. Written as DNA, the CDR3 is TGTGCCAGCAGCTTAGTCGGCTCGCCAGGGGAACATTCCGAGCAGTACTTC. The chain employs TRBV7-2 and TRBJ2-7; perhaps TRBD1 as D (6 bases). The CDR3 spans 17 residues. V was clipped by 1 base and J by 6 bases, with 22 bases between them. Germline lookup yields CDR1 SGHTA and CDR2 FQGNSA.

The chain recombines TRBV7-8 with TRBJ1-1, with a weak D call TRBD1 (5 bases). Germline CDR1 is SGHVS and CDR2 is FQNEAQ. The ends were cut back, 1 base at V and 11 bases at J, with 8 bases in the middle. The CDR3 is 11 residues long. In DNA form, the CDR3 reads TGTGCCAGCAGCTTAGTGGGACCGGCTTTCTTT. Its translation is CASSLVGPAFF.